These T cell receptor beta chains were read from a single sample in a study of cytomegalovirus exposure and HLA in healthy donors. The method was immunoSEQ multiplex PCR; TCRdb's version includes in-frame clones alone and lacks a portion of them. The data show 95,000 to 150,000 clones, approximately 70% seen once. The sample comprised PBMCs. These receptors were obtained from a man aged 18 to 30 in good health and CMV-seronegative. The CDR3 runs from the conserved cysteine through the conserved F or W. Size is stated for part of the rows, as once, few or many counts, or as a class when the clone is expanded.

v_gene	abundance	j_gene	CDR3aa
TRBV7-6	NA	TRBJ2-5	CASSLVMIGGLPQETQYF
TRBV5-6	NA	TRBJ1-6	CASGGSKAYNSPLHF
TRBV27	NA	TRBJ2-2	CASSFGTSRAGELFF
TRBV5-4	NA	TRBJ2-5	CSSSFVPAAGETQYF
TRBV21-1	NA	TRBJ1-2	CASSTSGSGYTF
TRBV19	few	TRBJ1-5	CASWDRASNQPQHF
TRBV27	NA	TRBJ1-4	CASRLRVKAGEKLFF
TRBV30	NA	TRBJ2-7	CAWSVQGCEQYF
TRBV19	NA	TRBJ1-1	CASSTNRGRNTEAFF
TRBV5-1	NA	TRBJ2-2	CASSKTGNTGELFF